These 22 T cell receptor beta chains were sequenced from one sample in a study of blood T cell repertoires in COVID-19 (dated by TCRdb to 2020 to 2021). Library prep was done by the immunoSEQ multiplex PCR assay. This immuneACCESS table, as held by TCRdb, lists in-frame sequences with V and J called but not all clones. Of the missing ones, under half trace to an unresolved V gene in checked studies; the others have no known cause. The sample table holds about 210,000 clones, of which 65% to 85% were seen once. Clones ranked in the top ten supply around 13% of the sample. Sequences were obtained from peripheral blood. Every receptor here comes from a human donor in a cohort sampled during active COVID-19.

The V gene is TRBV3-1 (or the pseudogene TRBV3-2), the J gene TRBJ1-2; D remains unclear. Trimming left V 4 bases short and J 1 base short, with 10 bases between. This CDR3 contains 14 residues. The germline V gene encodes CDR1 LGHDT and CDR2 YNNKEL (reference sequence). CDR3 amino acids: CASSPRGLNYGYTF. Written as DNA, the CDR3 is TGTGCCAGCAGCCCACGAGGCCTTAACTATGGCTACACCTTC.

The rearrangement joins TRBV6-6 to TRBJ1-6, with D maybe TRBD1 (5 bases). With 3 bases removed from V and 7 bases from J, the gap between germline ends came to 10 bases. The CDR3 has 14 amino acids. The germline gives CDR1 MNHNY, CDR2 SVGAGI (reference sequence). CDR3 in DNA: TGTGCCAGCAGTTATGACAGAGGCAATTCACCCCTCCACTTT. Protein: CASSYDRGNSPLHF.

This chain connects TRBV19 to TRBJ2-6; perhaps TRBD1 as D (6 bases). This CDR3 spans 17 amino acids. Germline loops: CDR1 LNHDA, CDR2 SQIVND (reference sequence). V gave up 1 base and J gave up 4 bases, with 14 bases separating them. CDR3 region: CASSIVQGISGANVLTF. Written as DNA, the CDR3 is TGTGCCAGTAGTATAGTCCAGGGGATTTCCGGGGCCAACGTCCTGACTTTC.

V is TRBV6-5 and J is TRBJ2-7, with 7 bases fitting TRBD1. The ends lost 6 bases at V and 3 bases at J; junction bases unmatched: 8. CDR3 size: 14 residues. Germline lookup yields CDR1 MNHEY and CDR2 SVGAGI. CDR3 loop: CASSPSTGYYEQYF. The DNA for the CDR3 is TGTGCCAGCAGCCCCTCGACAGGGTACTACGAGCAGTACTTC.

The chain employs TRBV7-8 and TRBJ1-2; D ambiguous. Trimming took 3 bases from V and 5 from J, leaving 7 bases between them. Germline V gene sequence: CDR1 SGHVS, CDR2 FQNEAQ. CDR3 length: 12 residues. The CDR3 sequence: CASSFYLYGYTF. CDR3 in DNA: TGTGCCAGCAGCTTTTACTTGTATGGCTACACCTTC.

The chain couples TRBV6-5 to TRBJ2-7; D possibly corresponds to TRBD2 (5 bases). Per germline, CDR1 MNHEY and CDR2 SVGAGI. This CDR3 has 15 amino acids. V gave up 6 bases and J gave up 2 bases, with 17 bases separating them. CDR3: CASRPRISGTYEQYF. CDR3 DNA: TGTGCCAGCAGGCCGCGGATATCGGGGACCTACGAGCAGTACTTC.

This CDR3 is CASSQDSEGAQNTIYF. CDR3 in DNA: TGTGCCAGCAGCCAAGATTCTGAGGGCGCGCAAAACACCATATATTTT. The chain carries TRBV3-1 (or the pseudogene TRBV3-2) and TRBJ1-3; D is undetermined. The CDR3 covers 16 residues. Germline V gene sequence: CDR1 LGHDT, CDR2 YNNKEL (reference sequence). Trimming cost V 0 bases and J 6 bases, with 15 bases left between them.

This chain uses TRBV28 with TRBJ2-2; no firm D call. Trimming took 2 bases from V and 4 from J, leaving 8 bases between them. CDR1 and CDR2 (germline): MDHEN, SYDVKM. CDR3 length: 14 amino acids. The CDR3 loop is CASSLRVITGELFF. CDR3 DNA: TGTGCCAGCAGTTTACGGGTGATCACCGGGGAGCTGTTTTTT.

This clone has a count of ten or more. In nucleotides, the CDR3 is TGTGCCAGCAGCGAGGGATCGTCTGGGGCCAACGTCCTGACTTTC. This gives the protein CASSEGSSGANVLTF. The chain is built from TRBV2 and TRBJ2-6, with a tentative D call TRBD2 (5 bases). Germline CDR1 SNHLY, CDR2 FYNNEI. Trimming shortened V by 6 bases and J by 1 base, and 10 bases separated the two germline ends. There are 15 residues in the CDR3. The full variable domain, in which reference TRBV2 and TRBJ2-6 provide the parts outside the CDR3, is EPEVTQTPSHQVTQMGQEVILRCVPISNHLYFYWYRQILGQKVEFLVSFYNNEISEKSEIFDDQFSVERPDGSNFTLKIRSTKLEDSAMYFCASSEGSSGANVLTFGAGSRLTVL.

This chain uses TRBV3-1 (or the pseudogene TRBV3-2) with TRBJ2-7, with D perhaps TRBD2 (5 bases). Trimming pared 2 bases from V and 3 bases from J, leaving 8 bases between. The CDR3 is 13 residues long. CDR1 is LGHDT and CDR2 is YNNKEL in the germline V gene (reference sequence). CDR3 protein: CASSQRGSYEQYF. CDR3 bases: TGTGCCAGCAGCCAACGGGGTAGCTACGAGCAGTACTTC.

This rearrangement joins TRBV10-3 to TRBJ1-1; 8 bases align to TRBD1. Trimming removed 4 bases from V and 0 bases from J; junction bases left unmatched: 4. Germline values: CDR1 ENHRY, CDR2 SYGVKD. The CDR3 spans 15 residues. CDR3 sequence (DNA): TGTGCCATCAGTGGGCAACAGGGGGTGAACACTGAAGCTTTCTTT. Translated, it gives CAISGQQGVNTEAFF.

V gene TRBV5-1 combines with J gene TRBJ2-3; 11 bases fit TRBD2. The CDR3 loop spans 16 amino acids. After removal of 0 bases from V and 4 bases from J, the junction contained 4 bases not matched to a gene. Germline V CDR1 and CDR2: SGHRS, YFSETQ. As DNA, the CDR3 is TGCGCCAGCAGCTTGGCCCTAGCGGGGGGTGCAGATACGCAGTATTTT. Translated, it gives CASSLALAGGADTQYF.

V is TRBV18 and J is TRBJ1-6, with D maybe TRBD1 (6 bases). The CDR3 is made up of 15 amino acids. Deletions cut 6 bases from V and 10 bases from J, with 19 bases between. Germline CDR1 KGHSH, CDR2 LQKENI. CDR3 loop: CASSPTGTSRSPLHF. The DNA for the CDR3 is TGTGCCAGCTCGCCTACAGGGACAAGTCGATCACCCCTCCACTTT.

This clone was picked up a small number of times. This chain connects TRBV29-1 to TRBJ1-1; no firm D call. V was trimmed by 1 base and J by 1 base, leaving 7 bases between them. CDR1 and CDR2 from the germline V gene are SQVTM and ANQGSEA. The CDR3 runs 13 residues. Written as DNA, the CDR3 is TGCAGCGTTGAAGCGGTCTCGAACACTGAAGCTTTCTTT. The encoded protein is CSVEAVSNTEAFF.

The CDR3 coding sequence is TGTGCTAGTGGTTCGCCAGGACTAGCGGGGTATAACACAGATACGCAGTATTTT. This translates into CASGSPGLAGYNTDTQYF. The rearrangement links TRBV12-5 to TRBJ2-3; TRBD2 matches 12 bases. Losses at the gene ends were 4 bases for V and 2 bases for J; bases not matched to a gene: 10. In germline, CDR1 is LGHNT, CDR2 FRNRAP. CDR3 length equals 18 residues. Looking up the rest from reference TRBV12-5 and TRBJ2-3 gives the full variable domain: DARVTQTPRHKVTEMGQEVTMRCQPILGHNTVFWYRQTMMQGLELLAYFRNRAPLDDSGMPKDRFSAEMPDATLATLKIQPSEPRDSAVYFCASGSPGLAGYNTDTQYFGPGTRLTVL.

The chain employs TRBV6-5 and TRBJ1-1; TRBD1 matches 7 bases. V was pared by 6 bases and J by 6 bases, with 7 bases of the junction left unmatched. Germline loops: CDR1 MNHEY, CDR2 SVGAGI. The CDR3 sequence is 13 residues long. The CDR3 protein is CASRVQGSAEAFF. The CDR3 DNA reads as TGTGCCAGCAGAGTACAGGGGAGCGCTGAAGCTTTCTTT.

V usage is TRBV3-1 (or the pseudogene TRBV3-2) and J usage is TRBJ2-6, with 7 bases matching TRBD2. This CDR3 contains 15 residues. V shed 5 bases and J 4 bases; nucleotides not matched to a gene: 5. Germline values: CDR1 LGHDT, CDR2 YNNKEL (reference sequence). The CDR3 sequence is CASSFGGSGANVLTF. For the CDR3, the DNA is TGTGCCAGCAGCTTCGGGGGGTCCGGGGCCAACGTCCTGACTTTC.

The J gene is TRBJ2-1, the V gene TRBV27; D gene ambiguous. The CDR3 is 13 residues long. V was pared by 6 bases and J by 4 bases, with 10 bases between. Germline values: CDR1 MNHEY, CDR2 SMNVEV (reference sequence). The CDR3 loop reads CASSPPEYNEQFF. DNA for the CDR3: TGTGCCAGCAGCCCCCCCGAGTACAATGAGCAGTTCTTC.

This clone has a single count. The chain employs TRBV28 and TRBJ1-2; 7 positions agree with TRBD1. The V gene end was trimmed by 5 bases and the J gene end by 9 bases; junction bases not matched to a gene: 12. CDR1 is MDHEN and CDR2 is SYDVKM in the germline V gene. The CDR3 covers 14 residues. CDR3 loop: CASSTPTTGLSYTF. The CDR3 bases are TGTGCCAGCAGTACCCCCACGACAGGGCTCAGCTACACCTTC.

This chain joins TRBV2 and TRBJ1-5; 11 bases line up with TRBD1. The CDR3 is 15 residues long. V shed 5 bases and J 7 bases; nucleotides not matched to a gene: 7. Germline V gives CDR1 SNHLY, CDR2 FYNNEI. CDR3 sequence reads: CASSSGTGGFQPQHF. In nucleotides, the CDR3 is TGTGCCAGCAGTAGCGGGACAGGGGGATTCCAGCCCCAGCATTTT. Together with reference TRBV2 and TRBJ1-5, the CDR3 gives the full variable domain: EPEVTQTPSHQVTQMGQEVILRCVPISNHLYFYWYRQILGQKVEFLVSFYNNEISEKSEIFDDQFSVERPDGSNFTLKIRSTKLEDSAMYFCASSSGTGGFQPQHFGDGTRLSIL.

V gene TRBV18 combines with J gene TRBJ1-5, with TRBD1 matching 7 bases. Trimming removed 1 base from V and 4 bases from J; junction bases left unmatched: 7. From germline, CDR1 is KGHSH and CDR2 LQKENI. This CDR3 has 16 residues. The CDR3 protein is CASSPQGAGSNQPQHF. The CDR3 region has the DNA TGTGCCAGCTCACCACAGGGGGCTGGGTCTAATCAGCCCCAGCATTTT.

The gene calls are TRBV12-3 or TRBV12-4 and TRBJ1-1; 8 bases align to TRBD1. With 5 bases clipped from V and 11 bases from J, the junction kept 10 bases outside the gene matches. This CDR3 comprises 13 residues. The CDR3 spells CASSLTDREVAFF. The CDR3 coding sequence is TGTGCCAGCAGTCTAACGGACAGGGAGGTCGCTTTCTTT.